The 20 T cell receptor beta chains listed next were all sequenced from one sample in a study of blood T cell repertoires in COVID-19. Repertoires were generated with immunoSEQ multiplex PCR, while TCRdb's copy carries only in-frame clones and drops some. The table includes about 270,000 clones, around 93% detected once. The specimen was PBMCs or T cells enriched from blood (not recorded which). The receptors here all came from a man between 40 and 49 years old who had been exposed to COVID-19.

The V call is TRBV28, the J call TRBJ1-4; D remains ambiguous. Germline CDR1 MDHEN, CDR2 SYDVKM. V gave up 2 bases and J gave up 4 bases, with 11 bases separating them. CDR3 length: 15 residues. This CDR3 reads CASSLDLADNEKLFF. CDR3 DNA: TGTGCCAGCAGTTTAGATTTGGCAGATAATGAAAAACTGTTTTTT.

The J gene is TRBJ2-3, the V gene TRBV5-8; 7 bases match TRBD2. The germline gives CDR1 SGHTS, CDR2 YDEGEE. The CDR3 spans 16 residues. Trimming took 0 bases from V and 2 from J; bases not matched to a gene: 6. The CDR3 here is CASSLGLAEVTDTQYF. The CDR3 DNA reads TGTGCCAGCAGCTTGGGTCTAGCGGAGGTCACAGATACGCAGTATTTT.

This sequence joins TRBV5-1 and TRBJ2-2; D unresolved. The length of the CDR3 is 15 residues. Per the germline V gene, CDR1 is SGHRS and CDR2 is YFSETQ. V lost 0 bases and J lost 1, with 7 bases in between. The CDR3 bases are TGCGCCAGCAGCTTGGGTCGGTTGAACACCGGGGAGCTGTTTTTT. It translates to CASSLGRLNTGELFF.

The chain joins TRBV28 to TRBJ1-6, with 12 bases lining up with TRBD1. There are 14 residues in the CDR3. Germline lookup yields CDR1 MDHEN and CDR2 SYDVKM. Unmatched junction bases numbered 4, after V lost 7 bases and J lost 9 bases. The CDR3 coding sequence is TGTGCCAGCACCCTGGGACAGGGGGCTTCACCCCTCCACTTT. Translated, it gives CASTLGQGASPLHF.

This chain connects TRBV14 to TRBJ1-6; D unresolved. Trimming removed 1 base at V and 10 bases at J, with 5 bases between. This CDR3 region has 12 residues. Germline CDR1 reads SGHDN; CDR2 reads FVKESK. The CDR3 coding sequence is TGTGCCAGCAGCCAAGGGAGCTCACCCCTCCACTTT. This codes for CASSQGSSPLHF.

The chain has TRBV7-9 and TRBJ1-2, with D possibly being TRBD1 (6 bases). The CDR3 is 13 residues long. Per the germline V gene, CDR1 is SEHNR and CDR2 is FQNEAQ (reference sequence). V was trimmed by 6 bases and J by 3 bases, leaving 11 bases between them. The CDR3, as DNA: TGTGCCAGCAGGGGACAAACCGACTATGGCTACACCTTC. Encoded protein: CASRGQTDYGYTF.

This clone was found a few times. The J gene is TRBJ2-2, the V gene TRBV4-1, with 8 positions matching TRBD1. Germline CDR1 is MGHRA and CDR2 is YSYEKL. The junction had 5 bases not matched to a gene; V was cut back by 4 bases and J by 4 bases. This CDR3 has 15 residues. CDR3 region: CASSRGQELTGELFF. The CDR3 DNA follows: TGCGCCAGCAGCCGGGGACAGGAACTCACCGGGGAGCTGTTTTTT.

This chain joins TRBV6-4 and TRBJ1-2, with D maybe TRBD1 (6 bases). Germline CDR1 is MRHNA and CDR2 is SNTAGT. Trimming cost V 4 bases and J 0 bases, with 12 bases left between them. The CDR3 has 15 residues. The chain's CDR3 is CASSVSGDTNYGYTF. DNA for the CDR3: TGTGCCAGCAGTGTATCAGGGGATACTAACTATGGCTACACCTTC.

The CDR3 sequence is CASSSLSGKTYEQYF. The CDR3 DNA follows: TGTGCCAGCAGTTCTCTCAGCGGGAAGACCTACGAGCAGTACTTC. The chain has TRBV27 and TRBJ2-7; 7 bases match TRBD2. Germline V CDR1 and CDR2: MNHEY, SMNVEV (reference sequence). The CDR3 has 15 amino acids. Trimming removed 4 bases from V and 2 bases from J; junction bases left unmatched: 8.

V is TRBV6-1 and J is TRBJ2-3; TRBD2 agrees at 9 bases. With 2 bases clipped from V and 4 bases from J, the junction kept 7 bases outside the gene matches. The CDR3 sequence is 16 residues long. The germline V gene has CDR1 MNHNS and CDR2 SASEGT. CDR3 DNA: TGTGCCAGCAGTGAATTGGCGGGAGGGGTAGCAGATACGCAGTATTTT. It is translated as CASSELAGGVADTQYF.

The chain employs TRBV27 and TRBJ2-5; D might be TRBD2 (6 bases). CDR3 length equals 15 residues. Germline assignment: CDR1 MNHEY and CDR2 SMNVEV (reference sequence). Trimming cost V 5 bases and J 4 bases, with 17 bases left between them. The CDR3 region is CASSEGRGGTETQYF. DNA of the CDR3: TGTGCCAGCAGTGAGGGTCGGGGCGGGACAGAGACCCAGTACTTC.

The rearrangement links TRBV18 to TRBJ1-1; 7 bases match TRBD1. The V gene end was trimmed by 1 base and the J gene end by 3 bases; junction bases not matched to a gene: 5. CDR3 size: 15 residues. Germline V gene lookup returns CDR1 KGHSH and CDR2 LQKENI. CDR3 sequence reads: CASSPRQGLDTEAFF. The CDR3 DNA follows: TGTGCCAGCTCACCACGACAGGGTTTGGACACTGAAGCTTTCTTT.

This chain connects TRBV12-3 or TRBV12-4 to TRBJ1-5; 10 nucleotides align to TRBD1. V was clipped by 8 bases and J by 7 bases; unmatched bases: 5. The CDR3 extends over 13 amino acids. CDR3 amino acids: CASRQGAHQPQHF. In DNA form, the CDR3 reads TGTGCCAGCCGACAGGGGGCACACCAGCCCCAGCATTTT.

The chain recombines TRBV9 with TRBJ1-1, with D maybe TRBD1 (5 bases). Trimming pared 7 bases from V and 4 bases from J, leaving 11 bases between. This CDR3 has 12 amino acids. Germline-derived CDR1 and CDR2 are SGDLS and YYNGEE. Here the CDR3 DNA reads TGTGCCAGCGAGACAGTGACCACTGAAGCTTTCTTT. Amino acids: CASETVTTEAFF.

V gene TRBV28 combines with J gene TRBJ1-4, with D hard to call. This CDR3 contains 14 residues. The ends were cut back, 5 bases at V and 10 bases at J, with 17 bases in the middle. Germline V lookup: CDR1 MDHEN, CDR2 SYDVKM. CDR3 DNA: TGTGCCAGCAGTCCAGGCCGAAGTAGTGGAAAACTGTTTTTT. Its translation: CASSPGRSSGKLFF. The full variable domain, with the rest looked up from reference TRBV28 and TRBJ1-4, is DVKVTQSSRYLVKRTGEKVFLECVQDMDHENMFWYRQDPGLGLRLIYFSYDVKMKEKGDIPEGYSVSREKKERFSLILESASTNQTSMYLCASSPGRSSGKLFFGSGTQLSVL.

The J gene is TRBJ2-3, the V gene TRBV7-6; 7 bases fit TRBD1. This CDR3 has 16 residues. Germline lookup yields CDR1 SGHVS and CDR2 FNYEAQ. V lost 6 bases to trimming and J lost 4 bases; unmatched junction nucleotides: 13. The CDR3 DNA reads as TGTGCCAGCAGTCAAGGGGGCGGTTTGTCCTCAGATACGCAGTATTTT. Its protein product is CASSQGGGLSSDTQYF.

The rearrangement links TRBV6-4 to TRBJ2-7; 7 bases are a match to TRBD1. CDR1 and CDR2 (germline): MRHNA, SNTAGT. CDR3 length: 15 amino acids. V was pared by 1 base and J by 0 bases, with 3 bases of the junction left unmatched. CDR3 residues: CASSDWGTDSYEQYF. CDR3 nucleotides: TGTGCCAGCAGTGACTGGGGGACAGACTCCTACGAGCAGTACTTC.

The rearrangement uses TRBV28 and TRBJ1-6, with D tentatively TRBD1 (5 bases). This CDR3 has 15 amino acids. Germline V gene data show CDR1 as MDHEN and CDR2 as SYDVKM. V was shortened by 7 bases and J by 5 bases, with 15 bases between the two germline ends. The chain's CDR3 is CASKPGLANNSPLHF. The CDR3 DNA reads TGTGCCAGCAAGCCGGGACTTGCGAATAATTCACCCCTCCACTTT. The variable domain in full, completed from reference TRBV28 and TRBJ1-6, reads DVKVTQSSRYLVKRTGEKVFLECVQDMDHENMFWYRQDPGLGLRLIYFSYDVKMKEKGDIPEGYSVSREKKERFSLILESASTNQTSMYLCASKPGLANNSPLHFGNGTRLTVT.

DNA of the CDR3: TGCGCCAGCAGACGTAACTCACCCCTGCGGGAGCGGTCAGATACGCAGTATTTT. Encoded protein: CASRRNSPLRERSDTQYF. The gene calls are TRBV4-1 and TRBJ2-3, with 7 bases lining up with TRBD2. J gave up 4 bases and V 6 bases, and 19 bases lay outside the gene matches. The CDR3 loop spans 18 amino acids. Germline CDR1 and CDR2: MGHRA and YSYEKL.

This chain joins TRBV9 and TRBJ2-1, with 7 bases aligning to TRBD1. Unmatched junction bases numbered 10, after V lost 3 bases and J lost 7 bases. CDR1 and CDR2 (germline): SGDLS, YYNGEE. The CDR3 length is 15 residues. The CDR3 DNA reads as TGTGCCAGCAGCGGTAGTCAACAGGGGAGAAATGAGCAGTTCTTC. Amino acid sequence: CASSGSQQGRNEQFF.